Below, 6 T cell receptor beta chains from the same sample are listed, as sequenced in a study of blood T cell repertoires in COVID-19. TCRdb's table, derived via immunoSEQ multiplex PCR, lists solely in-frame clones and lacks some. The table records more than 200,000 clones, about 90% of them present only once. Sequenced material: PBMCs or T cells enriched from blood (not recorded which). The receptors were sampled from a woman aged 30 to 39 with acute COVID-19.

This clone was seen a few times. V is TRBV19 and J is TRBJ1-1, with 8 bases matching TRBD1. This CDR3 comprises 14 residues. Trimming took 8 bases from V and 4 from J; bases not matched to a gene: 9. Germline-derived CDR1 and CDR2 are LNHDA and SQIVND (reference sequence). CDR3 loop: CASQAGGVITEAFF. CDR3 coding DNA: TGTGCCAGTCAGGCAGGGGGCGTAATCACTGAAGCTTTCTTT.

The rearrangement joins TRBV27 to TRBJ2-7; D is possibly TRBD1 (5 bases). Germline V gives CDR1 MNHEY, CDR2 SMNVEV (reference sequence). V was shortened by 5 bases and J by 2 bases, with 13 bases between the two germline ends. There are 14 residues in the CDR3. The CDR3 reads CASSLYPTAYEQYF. The CDR3 DNA reads TGTGCCAGCAGTCTATATCCGACAGCCTACGAGCAGTACTTC.

This rearrangement joins TRBV15 to TRBJ2-7; 7 bases map to TRBD1. V was clipped by 0 bases and J by 6 bases; unmatched bases: 8. From germline, CDR1 is LNHNV and CDR2 YYDKDF (reference sequence). The CDR3 consists of 15 residues. CDR3 residues: CATSRDDRVDFEQYF. The CDR3 nucleotides are TGTGCCACCAGCAGAGATGACAGGGTAGACTTCGAGCAGTACTTC.

The V call is TRBV27, the J call TRBJ1-4; 7 bases fit TRBD1. After removal of 6 bases from V and 1 base from J, the junction contained 2 bases not matched to a gene. Germline V lookup: CDR1 MNHEY, CDR2 SMNVEV (reference sequence). The CDR3 is 14 amino acids. CDR3: CASRRTGTNEKLFF. CDR3 coding DNA: TGTGCCAGCAGACGGACAGGAACTAATGAAAAACTGTTTTTT. The variable domain in full, with the rest retrieved from reference TRBV27 and TRBJ1-4, is EAQVTQNPRYLITVTGKKLTVTCSQNMNHEYMSWYRQDPGLGLRQIYYSMNVEVTDKGDVPEGYKVSRKEKRNFPLILESPSPNQTSLYFCASRRTGTNEKLFFGSGTQLSVL.

As concerns this clone: Other DNA variants within this sample encode the same CDR3. The chain links TRBV5-1 to TRBJ1-2; D not resolved. With 1 base removed from V and 7 bases from J, the gap between germline ends came to 11 bases. CDR3 size: 13 residues. CDR1 and CDR2 from the germline V gene are SGHRS and YFSETQ. CDR3 sequence (DNA): TGCGCCAGCAGCTTGAGCGTATCGGGTGGCTACACCTTC. Amino acid sequence: CASSLSVSGGYTF.

The CDR3 reads CASSLIGGARDLYGYTF. CDR3 nucleotide sequence: TGCGCCAGCAGCTTGATAGGGGGGGCGCGAGACCTTTATGGCTACACCTTC. The chain is built from TRBV5-1 and TRBJ1-2; weak D call: TRBD1 (6 bases). Looked up from germline, CDR1 is SGHRS and CDR2 is YFSETQ. The CDR3 is 17 residues long. The ends were cut back, 1 base at V and 5 bases at J, with 21 bases in the middle.